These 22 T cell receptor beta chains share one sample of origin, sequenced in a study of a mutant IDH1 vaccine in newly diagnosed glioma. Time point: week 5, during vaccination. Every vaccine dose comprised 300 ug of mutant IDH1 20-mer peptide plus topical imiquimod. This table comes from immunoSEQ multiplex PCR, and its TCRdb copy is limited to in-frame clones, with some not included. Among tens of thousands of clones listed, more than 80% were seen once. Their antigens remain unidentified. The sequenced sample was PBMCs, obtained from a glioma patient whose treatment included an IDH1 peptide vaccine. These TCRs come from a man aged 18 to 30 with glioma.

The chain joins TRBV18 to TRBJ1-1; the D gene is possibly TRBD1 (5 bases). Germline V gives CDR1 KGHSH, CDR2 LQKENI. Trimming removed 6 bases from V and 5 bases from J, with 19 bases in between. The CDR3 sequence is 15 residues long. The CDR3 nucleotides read TGTGCCAGCTCTCAATGGGGGGGAATTGGGACTGAAGCTTTCTTT. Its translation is CASSQWGGIGTEAFF.

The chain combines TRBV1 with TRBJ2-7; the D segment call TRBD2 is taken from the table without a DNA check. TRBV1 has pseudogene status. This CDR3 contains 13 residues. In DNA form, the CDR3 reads TGCACCACCGGGACTAGCGGCGCCTACGAGCAGTACTTC. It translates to CTTGTSGAYEQYF.

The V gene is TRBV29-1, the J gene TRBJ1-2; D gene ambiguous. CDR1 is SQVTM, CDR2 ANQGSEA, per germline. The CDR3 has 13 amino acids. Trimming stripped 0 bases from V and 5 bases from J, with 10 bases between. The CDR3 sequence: CSVEEGMGYGYTF. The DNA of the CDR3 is TGCAGCGTTGAAGAGGGCATGGGATATGGCTACACCTTC.

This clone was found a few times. For the CDR3, the DNA is TGCAGCGTTGAACAGGGGAAAGCTTTCTTT. Its translation is CSVEQGKAFF. The V gene is TRBV29-1, the J gene TRBJ1-1; the D gene is possibly TRBD1 (6 bases). Germline-derived CDR1 and CDR2 are SQVTM and ANQGSEA. The CDR3 has 10 residues. Trimming shortened V by 2 bases and J by 9 bases, and 7 bases separated the two germline ends.

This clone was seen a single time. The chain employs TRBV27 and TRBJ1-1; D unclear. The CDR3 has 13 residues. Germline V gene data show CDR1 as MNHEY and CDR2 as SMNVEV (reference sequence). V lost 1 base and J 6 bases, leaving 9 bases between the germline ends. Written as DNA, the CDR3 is TGTGCCAGCAGTTTATACGAGCGGGCTGAAGCTTTCTTT. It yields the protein CASSLYERAEAFF.

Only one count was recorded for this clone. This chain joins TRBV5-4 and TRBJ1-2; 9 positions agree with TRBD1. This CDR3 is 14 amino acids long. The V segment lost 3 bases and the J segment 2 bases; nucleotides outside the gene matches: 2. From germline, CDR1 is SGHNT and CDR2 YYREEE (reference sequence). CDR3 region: CASSSGTGNYGYTF. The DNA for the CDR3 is TGTGCCAGCAGCTCCGGGACAGGGAACTATGGCTACACCTTC.

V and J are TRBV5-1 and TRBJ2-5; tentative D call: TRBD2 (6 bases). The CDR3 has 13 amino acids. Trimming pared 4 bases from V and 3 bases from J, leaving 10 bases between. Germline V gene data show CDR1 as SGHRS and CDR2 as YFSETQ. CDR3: CASSLGTEETQYF. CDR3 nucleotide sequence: TGCGCCAGCAGCCTGGGGACTGAAGAGACCCAGTACTTC.

The CDR3 spells CASSRTGGPAANEQFF. The CDR3 nucleotides read TGCGCCAGCAGCCGAACAGGGGGCCCGGCGGCCAATGAGCAGTTCTTC. The rearrangement joins TRBV4-3 to TRBJ2-1, with 9 bases matching TRBD1. The CDR3 is made up of 16 amino acids. Losses at the gene ends were 4 bases for V and 6 bases for J; bases not matched to a gene: 10. CDR1 and CDR2 (germline): LGHNA, YSLEER.

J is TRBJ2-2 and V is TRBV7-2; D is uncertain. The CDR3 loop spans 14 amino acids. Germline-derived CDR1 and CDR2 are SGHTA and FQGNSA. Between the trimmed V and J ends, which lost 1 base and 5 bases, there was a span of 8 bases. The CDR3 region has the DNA TGTGCCAGCAGCTTAGGGAGACGAACCGGGGAGCTGTTTTTT. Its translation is CASSLGRRTGELFF.

The CDR3 sequence: CSVEDWRQETQYF. CDR3 nucleotide sequence: TGCAGCGTTGAAGATTGGAGACAAGAGACCCAGTACTTC. The chain carries TRBV29-1 and TRBJ2-5; no firm D call. The CDR3 extends over 13 amino acids. The germline CDR1 and CDR2 sequences are SQVTM and ANQGSEA. Trimming stripped 0 bases from V and 2 bases from J, with 7 bases between. Looking up the rest from reference TRBV29-1 and TRBJ2-5 gives the full variable domain: SAVISQKPSRDICQRGTSLTIQCQVDSQVTMMFWYRQQPGQSLTLIATANQGSEATYESGFVIDKFPISRPNLTFSTLTVSNMSPEDSSIYLCSVEDWRQETQYFGPGTRLLVL.

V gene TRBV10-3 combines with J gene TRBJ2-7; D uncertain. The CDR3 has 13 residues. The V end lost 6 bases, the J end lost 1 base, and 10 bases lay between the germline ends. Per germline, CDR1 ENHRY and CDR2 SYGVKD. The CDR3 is CAISMGTSYEQYF. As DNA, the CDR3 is TGTGCCATCAGCATGGGCACTTCCTACGAGCAGTACTTC.

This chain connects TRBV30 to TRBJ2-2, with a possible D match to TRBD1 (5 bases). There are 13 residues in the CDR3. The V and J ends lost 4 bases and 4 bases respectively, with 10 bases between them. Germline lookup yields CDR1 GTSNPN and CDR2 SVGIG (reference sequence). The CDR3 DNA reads TGTGCCTGGAAGGGGATTCGCACCGGGGAGCTGTTTTTT. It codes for CAWKGIRTGELFF.

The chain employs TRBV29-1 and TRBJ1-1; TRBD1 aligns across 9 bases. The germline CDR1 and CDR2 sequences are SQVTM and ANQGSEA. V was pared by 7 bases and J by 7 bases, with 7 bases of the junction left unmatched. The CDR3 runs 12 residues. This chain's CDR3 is CSAGQGAYEAFF. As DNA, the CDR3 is TGCAGCGCGGGACAGGGCGCTTATGAAGCTTTCTTT.

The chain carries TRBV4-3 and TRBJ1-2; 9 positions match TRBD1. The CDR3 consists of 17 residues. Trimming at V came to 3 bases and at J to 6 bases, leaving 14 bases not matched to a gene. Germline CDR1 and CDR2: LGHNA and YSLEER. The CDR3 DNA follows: TGCGCCAGCAGCCATAACGAACAGGGGGCAGGAGGGAATGGCTACACCTTC. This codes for CASSHNEQGAGGNGYTF.

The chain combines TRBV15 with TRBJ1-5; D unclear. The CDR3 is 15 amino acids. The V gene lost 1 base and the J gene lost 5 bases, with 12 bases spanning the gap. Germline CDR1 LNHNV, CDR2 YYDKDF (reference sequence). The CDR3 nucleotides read TGTGCCACCAGCAGAGCCCCCCCGAAGGATCAGCCCCAGCATTTT. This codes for CATSRAPPKDQPQHF.

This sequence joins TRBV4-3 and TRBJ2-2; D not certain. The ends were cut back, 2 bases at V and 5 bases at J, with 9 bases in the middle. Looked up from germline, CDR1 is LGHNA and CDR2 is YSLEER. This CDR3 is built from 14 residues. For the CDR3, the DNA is TGCGCCAGCAGCCAAAAAGGACGGACCGGGGAGCTGTTTTTT. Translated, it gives CASSQKGRTGELFF.

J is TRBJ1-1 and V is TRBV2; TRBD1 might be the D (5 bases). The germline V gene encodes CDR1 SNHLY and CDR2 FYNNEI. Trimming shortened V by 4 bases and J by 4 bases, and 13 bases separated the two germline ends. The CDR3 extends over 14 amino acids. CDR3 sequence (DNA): TGTGCCAGCAGTGTTTCCGAGGGGAGCACTGAAGCTTTCTTT. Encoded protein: CASSVSEGSTEAFF.

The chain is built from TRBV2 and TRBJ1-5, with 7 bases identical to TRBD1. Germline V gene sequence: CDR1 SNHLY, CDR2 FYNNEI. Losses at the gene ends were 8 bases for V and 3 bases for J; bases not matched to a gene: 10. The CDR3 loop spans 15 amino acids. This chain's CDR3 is CASRPSDRANQPQHF. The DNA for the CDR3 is TGTGCCAGCCGACCATCCGACAGGGCCAATCAGCCCCAGCATTTT.

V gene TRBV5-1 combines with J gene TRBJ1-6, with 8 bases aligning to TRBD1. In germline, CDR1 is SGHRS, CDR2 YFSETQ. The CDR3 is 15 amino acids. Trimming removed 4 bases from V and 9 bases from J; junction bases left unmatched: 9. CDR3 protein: CASSRTTGEVSPLHF. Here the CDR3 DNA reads TGCGCCAGCAGCAGAACGACAGGGGAGGTTTCACCCCTCCACTTT.

The CDR3 region has the DNA TGTGCCAGCAGTGACGGGTGGGGGACCCCCTACGAGCAGTACTTC. Translation gives CASSDGWGTPYEQYF. The rearrangement joins TRBV2 to TRBJ2-7, with D possibly called TRBD1 or TRBD2 (5 bases each). The V gene lost 3 bases and the J gene lost 2 bases, with 14 bases spanning the gap. The CDR3 has 15 residues. The germline CDR1 and CDR2 sequences are SNHLY and FYNNEI.

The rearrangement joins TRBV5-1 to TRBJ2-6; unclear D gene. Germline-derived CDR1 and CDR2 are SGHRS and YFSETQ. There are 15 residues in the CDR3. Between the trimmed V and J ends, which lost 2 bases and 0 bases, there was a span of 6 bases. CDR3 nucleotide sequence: TGCGCCAGCAGCTTACAGAGCTCTGGGGCCAACGTCCTGACTTTC. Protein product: CASSLQSSGANVLTF. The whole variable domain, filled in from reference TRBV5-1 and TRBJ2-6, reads KAGVTQTPRYLIKTRGQQVTLSCSPISGHRSVSWYQQTPGQGLQFLFEYFSETQRNKGNFPGRFSGRQFSNSRSEMNVSTLELGDSALYLCASSLQSSGANVLTFGAGSRLTVL.

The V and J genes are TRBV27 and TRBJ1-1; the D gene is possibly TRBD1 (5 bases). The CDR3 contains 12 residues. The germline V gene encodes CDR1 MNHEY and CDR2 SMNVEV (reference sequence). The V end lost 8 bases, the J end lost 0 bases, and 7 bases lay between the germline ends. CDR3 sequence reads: CASSTVNTEAFF. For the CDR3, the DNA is TGTGCCAGCTCGACAGTGAACACTGAAGCTTTCTTT.